Listed here are 26 T cell receptor beta chains from one sample, sequenced in a study of T cell clonality in common variable immunodeficiency. For these TCRs, the target antigens are not known. General study points: In common variable immunodeficiency, TCR beta chains reportedly carried fewer deletions and N-nucleotide insertions.

TCRdb's copy holds only in-frame clones and misses some; the assay was immunoSEQ multiplex PCR. This sample carries 2,000 to 3,000 clones, none of them present only once. What was sequenced was peripheral blood mononuclear cells. The source of these receptors is a human donor with common variable immunodeficiency.

About this clone: The CDR3 end falls 3 residues outside the read, so it is completed with the germline J gene. V is TRBV11-2 and J is TRBJ2-5; 9 nucleotides line up with TRBD1. There are 15 residues in the CDR3. Trimming cost V 5 bases and J 5 bases; bases outside gene matches: 9. Germline V gives CDR1 SGHAT, CDR2 FQNNGV. This chain's CDR3 is CASSQGTGMRETQYF. The CDR3 DNA, read in part, is TGTGCCAGCAGCCAAGGGACAGGGATGAGGGAGACC.

Only a few counts were recorded for this clone. With the read ending 3 residues before the CDR3 end, the germline J gene is used to fill in that end. The chain uses TRBV30 and TRBJ2-5, with TRBD2 matching 10 bases. The ends lost 2 bases at V and 7 bases at J; junction bases unmatched: 13. In germline, CDR1 is GTSNPN, CDR2 SVGIG (reference sequence). CDR3 length: 16 residues. The CDR3 DNA, read in part, is TGTGCCTGGAGTTCGGGAGGTGCTAGCGGGAGTGGGACC. Amino acids: CAWSSGGASGSGT. The entire CDR3 protein is CAWSSGGASGSGTQYF.

This clone has more than one count but fewer than ten. The read halts 3 residues ahead of the CDR3 end, with the missing end drawn from the germline J gene. This chain links TRBV20-1 with TRBJ2-1, with unresolved D. This CDR3 has 12 residues. The germline CDR1 and CDR2 sequences are DFQATT and SNEGSKA (reference sequence). With 2 bases removed from V and 4 bases from J, the gap between germline ends came to 6 bases. Partial CDR3 DNA: TGCAGTGCTAGACCCCATTACAATGAG. This gives the protein CSARPHYNE. The whole CDR3 protein is CSARPHYNEQFF.

Here the CDR3 reads CASSSDGGLVAFF. The sequenced CDR3 bases are TGTGCCAGCAGCTCCGACGGGGGGCTCGTA. The chain recombines TRBV7-2 with TRBJ1-1, with a possible D match to TRBD1 (6 bases). The CDR3 end falls 3 residues outside the read, so it is completed with the germline J gene. The CDR3 is made up of 13 amino acids. Germline-derived CDR1 and CDR2 are SGHTA and FQGNSA. The full variable domain, rest sourced from reference TRBV7-2 and TRBJ1-1, is GAGVSQSPSNKVTEKGKDVELRCDPISGHTALYWYRQSLGQGLEFLIYFQGNSAPDKSGLPSDRFSAERTGGSVSTLTIQRTQQEDSAVYLCASSSDGGLVAFFGQGTRLTVV.

Here the CDR3 reads CASSGTRGTGYEQYF. Incomplete CDR3 DNA: TGTGCCAGTTCCGGGACTAGAGGAACCGGCTACGAG. V is TRBV7-8 and J is TRBJ2-7; 8 bases align to TRBD2. The read ends 3 residues before the CDR3 terminus; that terminus is restored from the germline J gene. Germline CDR1 is SGHVS and CDR2 is FQNEAQ. The CDR3 contains 15 residues. The ends lost 9 bases at V and 3 bases at J; junction bases unmatched: 13.

A few counts support this clone. The read terminates 3 residues ahead of where the CDR3 ends, so the germline J gene completes it. V usage is TRBV19 and J usage is TRBJ2-7; 8 nucleotides match TRBD1. Trimming removed 1 base from V and 1 base from J; junction bases left unmatched: 6. From germline, CDR1 is LNHDA and CDR2 SQIVND (reference sequence). The CDR3 consists of 16 residues. The CDR3 spells CASSIVHGTGSYEQYF. The covered CDR3 bases are TGTGCCAGTAGTATAGTGCACGGGACAGGATCCTACGAG.

This clone has only a few counts. From the germline J gene comes the end of the CDR3, since the read stops 3 residues before it. The chain joins TRBV2 to TRBJ2-7; D possibly corresponds to TRBD1 (6 bases). The CDR3 contains 13 residues. V was shortened by 7 bases and J by 1 base, with 11 bases between the two germline ends. CDR1 and CDR2 from the germline V gene are SNHLY and FYNNEI. Incomplete CDR3 DNA: TGTGCCAGCATGACAGGTGTTTCCTACGAG. This gives the protein CASMTGVSYE. The complete CDR3 protein is CASMTGVSYEQYF. Full variable domain (rest looked up from reference TRBV2 and TRBJ2-7): EPEVTQTPSHQVTQMGQEVILRCVPISNHLYFYWYRQILGQKVEFLVSFYNNEISEKSEIFDDQFSVERPDGSNFTLKIRSTKLEDSAMYFCASMTGVSYEQYFGPGTRLTVT.

This clone has only a few counts. Read data end 3 residues before the CDR3 end; the end is taken from the germline J gene. This chain connects TRBV5-1 to TRBJ2-7, with D perhaps TRBD1 (5 bases). Germline values: CDR1 SGHRS, CDR2 YFSETQ. Deletions cut 3 bases from V and 6 bases from J, with 13 bases between. The CDR3 consists of 13 residues. The part of the CDR3 DNA that was read is TGCGCCAGCAGCTCTACGTGGGGCGGCGAG. This encodes CASSSTWGGE. The entire CDR3 protein reads CASSSTWGGEQYF.

A word on this clone: Read coverage stops 3 residues before the CDR3 terminus; the germline J gene supplies the remainder. The rearrangement uses TRBV6-2 or TRBV6-3 and TRBJ2-7; a possible D gene is TRBD2 (6 bases). CDR1 and CDR2 (germline): MNHEY, SVGEGT. CDR3 size: 15 residues. V was shortened by 6 bases and J by 3 bases, with 18 bases between the two germline ends. The covered CDR3 bases are TGTGCCAGCAGAACGGGGCGGGGCGGTTACTACGAG. It translates to CASRTGRGGYYE. The CDR3, in full, reads CASRTGRGGYYEQYF.

Only a few counts were recorded for this clone. The read terminates 3 residues ahead of where the CDR3 ends, so the germline J gene completes it. The gene calls are TRBV6-1 and TRBJ1-4, with a tentative D call TRBD1 (6 bases). The CDR3 is 16 residues long. Germline CDR1 is MNHNS and CDR2 is SASEGT. The V and J ends lost 2 bases and 8 bases respectively, with 18 bases between them. The part of the CDR3 DNA that was read is TGTGCCAGCAGTGAATATGGGACAACAGGCGGGGAAAAA. Its translation: CASSEYGTTGGEK. The CDR3 in its entirety is CASSEYGTTGGEKLFF.

This clone showed up just a few times. Read sequence stops 3 residues before the CDR3 end, and the germline J gene provides the missing end. The chain links TRBV19 to TRBJ1-5, with D hard to call. Germline loops: CDR1 LNHDA, CDR2 SQIVND (reference sequence). The CDR3 runs 16 residues. V lost 1 base and J 2 bases, leaving 12 bases between the germline ends. The CDR3 loop is CASSIVAGFGNQPQHF. CDR3 DNA (partial): TGTGCCAGTAGTATAGTAGCGGGGTTTGGCAATCAGCCC.

With respect to this clone: The read stops 3 residues short of the end of the CDR3; the missing end is completed from the germline J gene. This chain connects TRBV5-6 to TRBJ2-5; a weak D match, TRBD2 (5 bases). Per the germline V gene, CDR1 is SGHDT and CDR2 is YYEEEE. The CDR3 covers 13 residues. Between the trimmed V and J ends, which lost 0 bases and 2 bases, there was a span of 5 bases. CDR3 amino acids: CASSLGLQETQYF. The covered CDR3 bases are TGTGCCAGCAGCTTGGGACTACAAGAGACC.

On this clone itself: The CDR3 goes on 3 residues after the read ends, and that part is filled in from the germline J gene. The chain recombines TRBV30 with TRBJ1-5; TRBD1 might be the D (5 bases). Germline-derived CDR1 and CDR2 are GTSNPN and SVGIG (reference sequence). The CDR3 is 13 amino acids. V lost 2 bases and J 7 bases, leaving 12 bases between the germline ends. The CDR3 region is CAWSMGGIQPQHF. The part of the CDR3 DNA that was read is TGTGCCTGGAGTATGGGGGGTATCCAGCCC.

Remarks on this clone: The DNA ends 3 residues before the CDR3 does, and the rest of the CDR3 is filled in from the germline J gene. The V call is TRBV18, the J call TRBJ2-4; 7 nucleotides agree with TRBD1. Trimming removed 4 bases from V and 3 bases from J; junction bases left unmatched: 6. The length of the CDR3 is 15 residues. Per germline, CDR1 KGHSH and CDR2 LQKENI. The CDR3 sequence: CASSQDRRDKNIQYF. CDR3 DNA, as far as it was read: TGTGCCAGCTCACAGGACAGGCGAGACAAAAACATT. The whole variable domain, filled in from reference TRBV18 and TRBJ2-4, reads NAGVMQNPRHLVRRRGQEARLRCSPMKGHSHVYWYRQLPEEGLKFMVYLQKENIIDESGMPKERFSAEFPKEGPSILRIQQVVRGDSAAYFCASSQDRRDKNIQYFGAGTRLSVL.

In its sample, this clone ranks as medium-sized. The CDR3 end lies 3 residues beyond the end of the read and is filled in from the germline J gene. The chain joins TRBV20-1 to TRBJ1-6; 8 bases agree with TRBD1. The CDR3 loop spans 14 amino acids. The germline CDR1 and CDR2 sequences are DFQATT and SNEGSKA (reference sequence). Trimming at V came to 5 bases and at J to 6 bases, leaving 6 bases not matched to a gene. CDR3 residues: CSAGQGRGNSPLHF. CDR3 bases read: TGCAGTGCTGGACAGGGTCGCGGTAATTCACCC.

This clone has only a few counts. CDR3 DNA, as far as it was read: TGTGCCAGCAGTCCCCAAGATACG. The encoded protein is CASSPQDT. The CDR3 as a whole reads CASSPQDTQYF. The genes are TRBV2 and TRBJ2-3; D is undetermined. The read terminates 3 residues before the CDR3 end, so the remaining end is supplied by the germline J gene. The CDR3 is 11 residues long. Germline-derived CDR1 and CDR2 are SNHLY and FYNNEI. V lost 5 bases, J lost 5 bases, and 5 bases lay in between.

This clone was detected only a few times. Read sequence stops 3 residues before the CDR3 end, and the germline J gene provides the missing end. The chain has TRBV2 and TRBJ2-7, with TRBD1 matching 7 bases. The V gene's germline CDR1 is SNHLY and CDR2 FYNNEI. The CDR3 contains 14 residues. V trimming: 6 bases; J trimming: 2 bases; junction bases outside the gene matches: 7. The sequenced part of the CDR3 DNA is TGTGCCAGCAGAAACCGGGACAGAACCTACGAG. Its protein is CASRNRDRTYE. The full CDR3 is CASRNRDRTYEQYF. The full variable domain, in which reference TRBV2 and TRBJ2-7 provide the parts outside the CDR3, is EPEVTQTPSHQVTQMGQEVILRCVPISNHLYFYWYRQILGQKVEFLVSFYNNEISEKSEIFDDQFSVERPDGSNFTLKIRSTKLEDSAMYFCASRNRDRTYEQYFGPGTRLTVT.

The CDR3 DNA, read in part, is TGTGCCAGTAAGGTGGCGGGGCGCACAGATACG. Translating gives CASKVAGRTDT. The entire CDR3 reads CASKVAGRTDTQYF. The rearrangement links TRBV7-9 to TRBJ2-3; TRBD2 is a possible D gene (6 bases). With the read ending 3 residues before the CDR3 end, the germline J gene is used to fill in that end. CDR3 size: 14 residues. Germline CDR1 is SEHNR and CDR2 is FQNEAQ (reference sequence). V lost 9 bases to trimming and J lost 1 base, with 14 bases between them.

In the case of this clone: The read comes to an end 3 residues before the CDR3 does, leaving the germline J gene to fill in the end. This chain links TRBV7-2 with TRBJ2-5; 8 nucleotides match TRBD1. CDR1 SGHTA and CDR2 FQGNSA come from the germline V gene. The V segment lost 5 bases and the J segment 5 bases; nucleotides outside the gene matches: 7. CDR3 length: 14 amino acids. The sequenced CDR3 bases are TGTGCCAGCAGCGCGGGACAGGCGGGGGAGACC. Its translation is CASSAGQAGET. The full CDR3 is CASSAGQAGETQYF.

By proportion, this clone is medium-sized. The covered CDR3 bases are TGTGCCTGGAGGGGGACAGGGACTGAA. Protein sequence: CAWRGTGTE. The whole CDR3 protein reads CAWRGTGTEAFF. The chain uses TRBV30 and TRBJ1-1; 9 bases align to TRBD1. The CDR3 extends 3 residues past the end of the read, so its final part is completed from the germline J gene. Trimming at V came to 3 bases and at J to 5 bases, leaving 1 base not matched to a gene. The CDR3 runs 12 residues. Germline CDR1 reads GTSNPN; CDR2 reads SVGIG (reference sequence).

Comments on this clone: The read falls 3 residues short of the CDR3 end, and the missing part is taken from the germline J gene. This rearrangement joins TRBV20-1 to TRBJ1-1; D is possibly TRBD1 (5 bases). With 3 bases removed from V and 7 bases from J, the gap between germline ends came to 15 bases. The germline gives CDR1 DFQATT, CDR2 SNEGSKA (reference sequence). The CDR3 runs 13 residues. The chain's CDR3 is CSASLGGEGEAFF. Partial CDR3 DNA: TGCAGTGCTAGCTTAGGAGGGGAGGGTGAA.

With respect to this clone: Read coverage stops 3 residues before the CDR3 terminus; the germline J gene supplies the remainder. This chain uses TRBV7-9 with TRBJ2-5, with unresolved D. The CDR3 extends over 15 amino acids. The V end lost 5 bases, the J end lost 1 base, and 14 bases lay between the germline ends. The germline CDR1 and CDR2 sequences are SEHNR and FQNEAQ (reference sequence). The CDR3 protein is CASSKRLGLQETQYF. CDR3 DNA (partial): TGTGCCAGCAGCAAAAGGCTGGGCCTCCAAGAGACC.

This clone was seen more than once but under ten times. Coverage ceases 3 residues before the CDR3 finishes, and the germline J gene fills in the end. The V gene is TRBV5-1, the J gene TRBJ2-5, with D perhaps TRBD1 (6 bases). V gave up 4 bases and J gave up 5 bases, with 21 bases separating them. This CDR3 is built from 16 residues. The germline V gene has CDR1 SGHRS and CDR2 YFSETQ. CDR3 DNA, as far as it was read: TGCGCCAGCAGCCTATACAGGGCCATCTACATGGAGACC. Protein: CASSLYRAIYMET. The whole CDR3 is CASSLYRAIYMETQYF. The full variable domain, with the rest looked up from reference TRBV5-1 and TRBJ2-5, is KAGVTQTPRYLIKTRGQQVTLSCSPISGHRSVSWYQQTPGQGLQFLFEYFSETQRNKGNFPGRFSGRQFSNSRSEMNVSTLELGDSALYLCASSLYRAIYMETQYFGPGTRLLVL.

Worth noting for this clone: The read is 3 residues too short to cover the CDR3 end, so that end is filled in from the germline J gene. The chain carries TRBV11-2 and TRBJ2-1; 9 nucleotides match TRBD2. V shed 5 bases, J shed 0 bases, and the junction held 2 bases outside the gene matches. Germline V lookup: CDR1 SGHAT, CDR2 FQNNGV. CDR3 length: 15 residues. CDR3 protein: CASSISGSSYNEQFF. The sequenced part of the CDR3 DNA is TGTGCCAGCAGCATTAGCGGGAGCTCCTACAATGAG.

This clone appeared a few times. From the germline J gene comes the end of the CDR3, since the read stops 3 residues before it. The V and J genes are TRBV18 and TRBJ1-5, with D perhaps matching TRBD1 (5 bases). CDR3 length equals 16 residues. Germline-derived CDR1 and CDR2 are KGHSH and LQKENI. The V and J ends lost 6 bases and 4 bases respectively, with 19 bases between them. This chain's CDR3 is CASSPRGTLGNQPQHF. Partial CDR3 DNA: TGTGCCAGCTCGCCTAGAGGGACTTTAGGTAATCAGCCC.

To note about this clone: The CDR3 goes on 3 residues after the read ends, and that part is filled in from the germline J gene. The chain recombines TRBV7-2 with TRBJ1-2; TRBD1 might be the D (6 bases). CDR3 size: 14 residues. The germline V gene has CDR1 SGHTA and CDR2 FQGNSA. Trimming left V 7 bases short and J 6 bases short, with 18 bases between. The sequenced part of the CDR3 DNA is TGTGCCAGCACCTTGGGGGCGGAAAGGGATGGC. It codes for CASTLGAERDG. The full CDR3 reads CASTLGAERDGYTF.